The source of this TCR beta chain is a study of blood T cell repertoires in COVID-19. Study background: Acute-phase and convalescent COVID-19 samples originated in the United States, Italy and Spain.

Per the original methods: From reference gene primer amplification, estimates of nucleated cell counts were derived. Produced via immunoSEQ multiplex PCR; TCRdb's table is partial and in-frame only. V and J calls and clone size follow that table, whereas D and trimming were derived from the DNA. Of 200,000 to 250,000 clones listed, more than 70% are singletons. Trimming removed 8 bases from V and 4 bases from J; junction bases left unmatched: 4. The CDR3 has 13 amino acids. Germline V gene sequence: CDR1 WSHSY, CDR2 SAAADI. The sequence derives from an elderly man with acute or convalescent COVID-19. The chain joins TRBV10-2 to TRBJ1-3, with 8 positions matching TRBD1. Sequenced input: peripheral blood. The CDR3: CASQGAGGNTIYF. In nucleotides, the CDR3 is TGCGCCAGCCAGGGGGCGGGAGGAAACACCATATATTTT.